This T cell receptor beta chain was sequenced during a study of T cell repertoires in cytomegalovirus infection. Study background: It was the public TCR beta signatures that indicated both CMV infection and matching HLA type.

The CDR3 consists of 17 residues. The V gene lost 3 bases and the J gene lost 0 bases, with 15 bases spanning the gap. Germline CDR1 reads LNHDA; CDR2 reads SQIVND (reference sequence). General study points: It was HLA-C-restricted CMV-specific TCR beta clonotypes that dominated the response ex vivo. There were carriers of CMV plus the relevant HLA, and cumulative public TCR beta family frequency identified them.

Worth noting for this clonotype: Its target is not known.

TCRdb re-derived calls from the reads in MiXCR, one entry per CDR3 protein. This sample has 400,000 to 550,000 distinct CDR3 sequences, with about 11% found just once. This sequence joins TRBV19 and TRBJ1-5; D remains ambiguous. Sequencing was performed on PBMCs. The receptor's source is a human donor in good health (CMV status not recorded). Some clones in this sample may be carry-over from other donors' samples. CDR3 sequence: CASSIAQAALSNQPQHF. The DNA of the CDR3 is TGTGCCAGTAGTATTGCCCAGGCAGCCCTTAGCAATCAGCCCCAGCATTTT.